This TCR beta chain was observed in a study of PD-1 blockade in classical Hodgkin lymphoma. Looking at the study overall: Patients were treated with nivolumab at 3 mg/kg, and this was given intravenously every 2 weeks. Study-wide findings and caveats: It was CD4+ TCR diversity, not CD8+, that rose significantly by C4D1. Newly diagnosed patients had baseline TCR diversity that was reportedly lower than that of healthy donors. For complete responders, baseline diversity was comparable to that of newly diagnosed patients.

J was trimmed by 2 bases and V by 7 bases; bases with no gene match: 14. From germline, CDR1 is SNHLY and CDR2 FYNNEI. The length of the CDR3 is 16 residues. Details on this clone: Its antigen is still unknown.

Time point indicated: cycle 4 day 1 (C4D1), after 6 weeks of nivolumab. Autologous stem cell transplantation was followed by relapse in every patient, and brentuximab vedotin exposure varied. Assay: immunoSEQ multiplex PCR; the TCRdb copy retains only in-frame clones and omits some. The table includes 99,000 or so clones, roughly 89% detected once. The sample consisted of peripheral blood mononuclear cells (PBMCs), taken before the fourth cycle of nivolumab. The gene calls are TRBV2 and TRBJ2-7; 7 positions match TRBD1. The sequence was collected from a human donor with classical Hodgkin lymphoma. This chain's CDR3 is CASTMRRDRLTYEQYF. The CDR3 DNA sequence: TGTGCCAGCACTATGAGACGGGACAGATTAACCTACGAGCAGTACTTC.